This T cell receptor (beta chain) is drawn from a study of beta chain features in type 1 diabetes. At the level of the study: Sorted cells from all samples, numbering some 99,000,000, were examined.

Findings of the study overall: All four CD4+ subsets from Type 1 diabetes patients carried moderately but significantly shorter TCRB CDR3s.

V lost 4 bases and J 4 bases, leaving 16 bases between the germline ends. The CDR3 sequence is 14 residues long. Germline V lookup: CDR1 SQVTM, CDR2 ANQGSEA. The sample holds a few counts of this clone. Its antigen is as yet unknown. What was sequenced were expressed TCRB transcripts, since all of the isolated RNA had been reverse transcribed. There were approximately 3.7 million reads on average in the naive, central memory and regulatory T cell samples. Produced via immunoSEQ multiplex PCR; TCRdb's table is partial and in-frame only. The data contain about 370,000 clones, around 10% of them singletons.

Sequencing was carried out using central memory CD4+ T cells from blood. This chain uses TRBV29-1 with TRBJ1-2, with D hard to call. The sequence derives from a man aged 25 to 45 with type 1 diabetes. CDR3 residues: CSVGSMRVTYGYTF. The CDR3 bases are TGCAGCGTTGGGTCGATGAGGGTCACCTATGGCTACACCTTC.